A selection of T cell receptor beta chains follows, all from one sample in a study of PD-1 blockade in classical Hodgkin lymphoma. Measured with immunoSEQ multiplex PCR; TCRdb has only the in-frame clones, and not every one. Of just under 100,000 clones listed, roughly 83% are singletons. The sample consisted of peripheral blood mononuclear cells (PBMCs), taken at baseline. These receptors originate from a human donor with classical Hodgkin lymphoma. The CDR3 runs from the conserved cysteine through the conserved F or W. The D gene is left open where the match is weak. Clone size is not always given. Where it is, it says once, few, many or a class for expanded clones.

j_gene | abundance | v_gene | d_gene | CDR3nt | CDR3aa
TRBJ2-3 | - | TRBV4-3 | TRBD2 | TGCGCCAGCAGCCAATTCGGTCTAGCGGGAGGGCCCGGCACAGATACGCAGTATTTT | CASSQFGLAGGPGTDTQYF
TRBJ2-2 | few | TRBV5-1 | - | TGCGCCAGCAGCTTTCAAGTGGACGGGGAGCTGTTTTTT | CASSFQVDGELFF
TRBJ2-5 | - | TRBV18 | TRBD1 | TGTGCCAGCTCACCAACAAGTATTTTAACGGACAGGGGGGATGAGGAGACCCAGTACTTC | CASSPTSILTDRGDEETQYF
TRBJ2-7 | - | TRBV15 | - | TGTGCCACCAGCAGAGATCTGGGAACACCCCGCGAGCAGTACTTC | CATSRDLGTPREQYF
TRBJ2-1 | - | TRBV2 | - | TGTGCCAGCATGGGGGGGGCGAATCTTTACAATGAGCAGTTCTTC | CASMGGANLYNEQFF
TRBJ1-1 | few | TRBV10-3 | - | TGTGCCATCAGTGAGTATCAGTCGGGTCGGGGCATGAACACTGAAGCTTTCTTT | CAISEYQSGRGMNTEAFF
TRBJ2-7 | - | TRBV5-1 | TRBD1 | TGCGCCAGCAGCTTCCGGAGACCGGGACAGGGGCTTCTCGAGCAGTACTTC | CASSFRRPGQGLLEQYF
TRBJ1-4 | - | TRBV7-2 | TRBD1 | TGTGCCAGCAGCTTAGGCCGGGGGACAGGGCTTGGGGAAAAACTGTTTTTT | CASSLGRGTGLGEKLFF
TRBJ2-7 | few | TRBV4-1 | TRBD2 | TGCGCCAGCAGCCAAGAGTGGAGCGGGATTTACGAGCAGTACTTC | CASSQEWSGIYEQYF
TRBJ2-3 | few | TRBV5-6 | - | TGTGCCAGCAGCTTGGGACTAGGAGACACAGATACGCAGTATTTT | CASSLGLGDTDTQYF
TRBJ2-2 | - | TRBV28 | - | TGTGCCAGCAGTTTGGCCCAGACCTGGGAGCTGTTTTTT | CASSLAQTWELFF
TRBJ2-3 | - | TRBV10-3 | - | TGTGCCATCAGTATTCTGGGAGATACGCAGTATTTT | CAISILGDTQYF
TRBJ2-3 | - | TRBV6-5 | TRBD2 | TGTGCCAGCACCAGACTAGCGGAGGCCACAGATACGCAGTATTTT | CASTRLAEATDTQYF
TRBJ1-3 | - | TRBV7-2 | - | TGTGCCAGTAGCTTTGGGGGTGAGGGAAACACCATATATTTT | CASSFGGEGNTIYF
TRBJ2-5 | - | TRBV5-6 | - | TGTGCCAGCAGCCGCGTCGGGGCGGGGCAAGAGACCCAGTACTTC | CASSRVGAGQETQYF
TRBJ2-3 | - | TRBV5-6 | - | TGTGCCAGCAGATCCACCGGGCCAGATACGCAGTATTTT | CASRSTGPDTQYF
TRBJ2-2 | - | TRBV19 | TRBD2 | TGTGCCAGTATGGGGACTAGCGGGAAGTGGAACACCGGGGAGCTGTTTTTT | CASMGTSGKWNTGELFF
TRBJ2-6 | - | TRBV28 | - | TGTGCCAGCAGTTTATGGGGCGGGAACCCTGAGGCCAACGTCCTGACTTTC | CASSLWGGNPEANVLTF
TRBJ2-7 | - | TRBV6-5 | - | TGTGCCAGCAGCAGGACGGTTGACTACGAGCAGTACTTC | CASSRTVDYEQYF
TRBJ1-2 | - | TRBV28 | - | TGTGCCAGCAGTTTGGGTAGCCTCGGGTATGGCTACACCTTC | CASSLGSLGYGYTF
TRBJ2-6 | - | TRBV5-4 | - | TGTGCCAGCAGCAGCGAAGCTGGGGCCAACGTCCTGACTTTC | CASSSEAGANVLTF
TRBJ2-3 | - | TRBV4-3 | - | TGCGCCAGCAGCCAAGATCCCAGCACAGATACGCAGTATTTT | CASSQDPSTDTQYF
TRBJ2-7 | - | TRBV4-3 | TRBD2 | TGCGCCAGCAGCCGCGGACTAGCGGGGATCTACGAGCAGTACTTC | CASSRGLAGIYEQYF
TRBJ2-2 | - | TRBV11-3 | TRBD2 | TGTGCCAGCAGCGCTAGCGGAGGTGCGAACACCGGGGAGCTGTTTTTT | CASSASGGANTGELFF
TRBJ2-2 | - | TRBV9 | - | TGTGCCAGCAGCGTACTTGGGGGCACCGGGGAGCTGTTTTTT | CASSVLGGTGELFF
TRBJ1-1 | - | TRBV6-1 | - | TGTGCCAGCAGTGATGGCCTTCAGGCTTGGAGCACTGAAGCTTTCTTT | CASSDGLQAWSTEAFF
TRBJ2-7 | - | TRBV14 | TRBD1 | TGTGCCAGCAGCCGCATGGGACAGGAACGTTACGAGCAGTACTTC | CASSRMGQERYEQYF
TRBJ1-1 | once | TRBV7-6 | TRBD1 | TGTGCCAGCAGCTTATTTGGACAGGGTAACACTGAAGCTTTCTTT | CASSLFGQGNTEAFF
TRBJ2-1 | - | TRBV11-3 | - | TGTGCCAGCAGCTCCCCCGTTTACAATGAGCAGTTCTTC | CASSSPVYNEQFF
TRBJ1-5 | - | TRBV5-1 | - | TGCGCCAGCGGTATTGACCCGGATCAGCCCCAGCATTTT | CASGIDPDQPQHF
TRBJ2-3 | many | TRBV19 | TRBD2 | TGTGCCAGTAGTATAGAACTTAGCGGGGGCACAGATACGCAGTATTTT | CASSIELSGGTDTQYF
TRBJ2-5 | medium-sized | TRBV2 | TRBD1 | TGTGCCAGCAGTGATTGGGGACAGTCCCAAGAGACCCAGTACTTC | CASSDWGQSQETQYF